The rows below give T cell receptor beta chains drawn from one sample of a study of OX40 agonist ivuxolimab in advanced cancers. The protocol was immunoSEQ multiplex PCR, while the TCRdb copy is restricted to in-frame clones and leaves out a portion. The top ten hold approximately 23% of the sample, which has about 61,000 clones, 92% seen once. The source was CD4+ or CD8+ T cells sorted from blood, collected in a trial of the OX40 agonist ivuxolimab. These receptors all come from an adult with an advanced solid tumor such as melanoma, head and neck, liver or kidney cancer. CDR3s include the opening cysteine and the closing phenylalanine or tryptophan. The D gene is left open where the match is weak. Only part of the rows carry a size: once, few, many, or a class if the clone is expanded.

TRBV5-6,.,TRBJ2-1,TRBD2,CASSRASLAGGYYNEQFF,TGTGCCAGCAGCCGAGCGTCTCTAGCGGGGGGGTACTACAATGAGCAGTTCTTC
TRBV28,.,TRBJ1-2,.,CASNVLRDNFYGYTF,TGTGCCAGCAACGTACTCAGGGATAACTTCTATGGCTACACCTTC
TRBV7-6,.,TRBJ2-7,TRBD2,CASSYRTSGGYEQYF,TGTGCCAGCAGCTACAGGACTAGCGGGGGATACGAGCAGTACTTC
TRBV4-1,.,TRBJ1-5,.,CASSQGVDQPQHF,TGCGCCAGCAGCCAAGGAGTTGATCAGCCCCAGCATTTT
TRBV18,.,TRBJ2-3,TRBD2,CASSPLGLAGGTQYF,TGTGCCAGCTCACCCCTCGGACTAGCGGGAGGAACGCAGTATTTT
TRBV27,.,TRBJ1-1,.,CASSFWSGGSEAFF,TGTGCCAGCAGTTTTTGGTCGGGTGGGTCTGAAGCTTTCTTT
TRBV6-5,.,TRBJ2-1,.,CASSLATSSYNEQFF,TGTGCCAGCAGTTTAGCGACCAGCTCCTACAATGAGCAGTTCTTC
TRBV9,.,TRBJ2-1,.,CASTPGGSYNEQFF,TGTGCCAGCACCCCGGGCGGCTCCTACAATGAGCAGTTCTTC
TRBV11-2,.,TRBJ2-3,.,CASSFVSTDTQYF,TGTGCCAGCAGCTTCGTGTCGACAGATACGCAGTATTTT
TRBV28,.,TRBJ1-5,.,CASRIGSGGGQPQHF,TGTGCCAGCAGGATCGGCTCGGGGGGAGGTCAGCCCCAGCATTTT
TRBV14,.,TRBJ2-1,TRBD2,CASSPRIRLAGGRSYNEQFF,TGTGCCAGCAGCCCAAGAATACGACTAGCGGGGGGCCGCTCCTACAATGAGCAGTTCTTC
TRBV7-8,.,TRBJ1-1,.,CASSSGWMEAFF,TGTGCCAGCAGCTCAGGCTGGATGGAAGCTTTCTTT
TRBV2,.,TRBJ1-1,.,CASIEEAFF,TGTGCCAGCATAGAAGAAGCTTTCTTT
TRBV4-2,.,TRBJ1-2,.,CASSPDRTRGYTF,TGTGCCAGCAGCCCCGACAGGACTCGGGGCTACACCTTC
TRBV7-9,once,TRBJ2-7,.,CAGSSGRYEQYF,TGTGCCGGCAGCTCGGGTCGCTACGAGCAGTACTTC
TRBV30,.,TRBJ2-1,TRBD2,CAWSPLTGGTEQFF,TGTGCCTGGAGTCCTTTAACGGGGGGTACTGAGCAGTTCTTC
TRBV29-1,once,TRBJ1-1,TRBD1,CSVEDPGDRGMTFF,TGCAGCGTTGAAGATCCAGGTGACAGGGGGATGACTTTCTTT
TRBV6-5,.,TRBJ1-5,TRBD1,CASSLYRGTDQPQHF,TGTGCCAGCAGTCTGTACAGGGGGACGGATCAGCCCCAGCATTTT
TRBV5-1,.,TRBJ1-4,.,CASVEKLFF,TGCGCCAGCGTTGAAAAACTGTTTTTT
TRBV27,large,TRBJ1-1,TRBD1,CASTNRGQGGTEAFF,TGTGCCAGCACCAACCGAGGACAGGGGGGCACTGAAGCTTTCTTT
TRBV6-5,once,TRBJ2-2,.,CASRVPNTGELFF,TGTGCCAGCAGAGTTCCCAACACCGGGGAGCTGTTTTTT
TRBV2,.,TRBJ2-2,.,CASSEGSRELFF,TGTGCCAGCAGTGAAGGGAGCCGGGAGCTGTTTTTT
TRBV11-3,.,TRBJ2-1,TRBD1,CASSPAGGLLNEQFF,TGTGCCAGCAGCCCGGCAGGGGGCCTATTGAATGAGCAGTTCTTC
TRBV19,.,TRBJ1-1,TRBD1,CASSIPPARSGTGAEAFF,TGTGCCAGTAGTATCCCCCCTGCTCGGTCCGGGACAGGGGCTGAAGCTTTCTTT
TRBV2,.,TRBJ2-1,TRBD2,CASSRRAGAFRGEQFF,TGTGCCAGCAGTCGTCGAGCGGGAGCTTTTAGGGGTGAGCAGTTCTTC
TRBV19,.,TRBJ2-3,.,CASSATSAGADTQYF,TGTGCCAGTAGTGCTACTAGCGCAGGGGCCGATACGCAGTATTTT
TRBV15,.,TRBJ2-4,.,CATSSGPSYLIQYF,TGTGCCACCAGCAGTGGACCTAGTTATCTGATTCAGTACTTC
TRBV19,.,TRBJ1-2,.,CASRHRISGYTF,TGTGCCAGTAGACACAGGATCAGTGGCTACACCTTC
TRBV6-6,.,TRBJ2-1,.,CASTKTGGGLYNEQFF,TGTGCCAGCACCAAAACCGGAGGGGGCCTATACAATGAGCAGTTCTTC
TRBV10-3,.,TRBJ2-2,TRBD1,CAISEGRGHTGELFF,TGTGCCATCAGTGAGGGCAGGGGGCATACCGGGGAGCTGTTTTTT
TRBV5-1,.,TRBJ1-1,.,CASSLSPNTEAFF,TGCGCCAGCAGCTTGTCGCCGAACACTGAAGCTTTCTTT
TRBV6-6,.,TRBJ1-1,.,CASSYGRGRTEAFF,TGTGCCAGCAGTTACGGGCGGGGGCGCACTGAAGCTTTCTTT
TRBV28,.,TRBJ1-2,.,CASSLLGGYTF,TGTGCCAGCAGTTTATTAGGTGGCTACACCTTC
TRBV9,.,TRBJ1-3,.,CASSVEGLSGNTIYF,TGTGCCAGCAGCGTAGAAGGTCTCTCTGGAAACACCATATATTTT
TRBV28,once,TRBJ2-5,.,CAIIRETQYF,TGTGCCATTATTAGAGAGACCCAGTACTTC
TRBV7-3,.,TRBJ2-3,.,CASSLGLSYSTDTQYF,TGTGCCAGCAGCTTAGGACTTTCCTATAGCACAGATACGCAGTATTTT
TRBV9,.,TRBJ2-6,TRBD1,CASSDRGSGANVLTF,TGTGCCAGCAGCGACAGGGGTTCCGGGGCCAACGTCCTGACTTTC
TRBV9,.,TRBJ2-5,.,CASSPMRDQTQYF,TGTGCCAGCAGCCCCATGAGGGATCAGACCCAGTACTTC
TRBV28,.,TRBJ1-2,.,CASSLGRPFF,TGTGCCAGCAGTTTAGGACGCCCCTTCTTC
TRBV6-5,.,TRBJ1-5,.,CASSLDGYSNQPQHF,TGTGCCAGCAGTCTGGACGGATATAGCAATCAGCCCCAGCATTTT
TRBV12-5,few,TRBJ2-1,TRBD2,CASGLSGLADEQFF,TGTGCTAGTGGTTTGTCGGGACTAGCCGATGAGCAGTTCTTC
TRBV5-1,.,TRBJ2-4,.,CASSPQGPKNIQYF,TGCGCCAGCAGCCCACAGGGCCCTAAAAACATTCAGTACTTC
TRBV6-5,.,TRBJ1-3,.,CASSYRVGNTIYF,TGTGCCAGTAGTTATCGGGTTGGAAACACCATATATTTT
TRBV6-5,.,TRBJ1-4,.,CASSYARTVAEKLFF,TGTGCCAGCAGTTACGCGAGGACGGTCGCTGAAAAACTGTTTTTT
TRBV28,once,TRBJ2-1,.,CASSFQLSLNSYNEQFF,TGTGCCAGCAGTTTTCAGCTGTCCTTAAACTCCTACAATGAGCAGTTCTTC
TRBV7-2,.,TRBJ2-5,.,CASSLDRETQYF,TGTGCCAGCAGCTTAGACAGAGAGACCCAGTACTTC
TRBV30,.,TRBJ2-7,.,CAWSQTVRNEQYF,TGTGCCTGGAGTCAGACAGTTCGTAACGAGCAGTACTTC
TRBV5-6,.,TRBJ1-3,.,CASSFGRGTSGNTIYF,TGTGCCAGCAGCTTTGGCAGAGGGACTAGTGGAAACACCATATATTTT
TRBV5-1,.,TRBJ1-4,.,CASSSTGLDEKLFF,TGCGCCAGCAGCTCAACCGGGCTCGATGAAAAACTGTTTTTT
TRBV7-2,.,TRBJ2-7,TRBD1,CASSLGGLRYEQYF,TGTGCCAGCAGCCTAGGGGGCCTCCGGTACGAGCAGTACTTC
TRBV2,.,TRBJ2-2,.,CASRPGFYTGELFF,TGTGCCAGCAGACCTGGGTTTTACACCGGGGAGCTGTTTTTT
TRBV4-2,.,TRBJ1-3,.,CASSQDESLRNTIYF,TGTGCCAGCAGCCAAGATGAGAGTTTGAGAAACACCATATATTTT
TRBV27,.,TRBJ1-2,.,CASTKTGTLNGYTF,TGTGCCAGCACTAAGACCGGGACACTGAATGGCTACACCTTC
TRBV29-1,few,TRBJ1-2,.,CSVDPDRIYGYTF,TGCAGCGTTGACCCCGACAGGATCTATGGCTACACCTTC
TRBV28,few,TRBJ1-1,.,CASSPLGTEAFF,TGTGCCAGCAGTCCTCTTGGGACTGAAGCTTTCTTT